This T cell receptor beta chain was identified during a study of blood T cell repertoires in COVID-19. The germline gives CDR1 DFQATT, CDR2 SNEGSKA (reference sequence). Trimming left V 3 bases short and J 5 bases short, with 9 bases between. The CDR3 spans 12 residues. This table comes from immunoSEQ multiplex PCR, and its TCRdb copy is limited to in-frame clones, with some not included. Among fewer than 250,000 clones, roughly nine tenths were seen once, and the ten largest hold roughly 1.2%. The source of this sequence is a man aged 25-45 years with acute or convalescent COVID-19. Material for sequencing was peripheral blood. This rearrangement joins TRBV20-1 to TRBJ2-3; D is undetermined. The CDR3 protein is CSASNGQDTQYF. The CDR3 nucleotides read TGCAGTGCTAGTAATGGGCAAGATACGCAGTATTTT.